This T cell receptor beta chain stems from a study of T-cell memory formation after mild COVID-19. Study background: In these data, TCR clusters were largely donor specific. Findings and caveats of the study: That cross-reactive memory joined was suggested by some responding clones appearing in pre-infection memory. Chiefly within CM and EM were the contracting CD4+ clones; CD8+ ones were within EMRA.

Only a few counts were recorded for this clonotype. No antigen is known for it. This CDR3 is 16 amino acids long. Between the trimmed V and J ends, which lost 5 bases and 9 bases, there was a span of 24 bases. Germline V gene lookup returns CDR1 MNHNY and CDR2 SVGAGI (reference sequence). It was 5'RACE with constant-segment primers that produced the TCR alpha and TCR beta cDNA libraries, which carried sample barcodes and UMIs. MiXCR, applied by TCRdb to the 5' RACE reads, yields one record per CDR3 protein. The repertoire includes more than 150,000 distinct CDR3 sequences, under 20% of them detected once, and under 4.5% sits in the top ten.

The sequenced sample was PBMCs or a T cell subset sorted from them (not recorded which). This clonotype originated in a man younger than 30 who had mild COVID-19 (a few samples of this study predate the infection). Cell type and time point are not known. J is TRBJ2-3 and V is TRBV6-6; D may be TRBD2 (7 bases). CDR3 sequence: CASSLTGGPDAGTQYF. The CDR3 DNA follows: TGTGCCAGCAGTCTGACCGGGGGGCCAGATGCGGGAACGCAGTATTTT.